These T cell receptor beta chains were read from a single sample in a study of T cells in Graves' hyperthyroidism and ophthalmopathy. Using its own MiXCR run on the multiplex PCR reads, TCRdb lists one record per CDR3 protein. The table shows some 360,000 distinct CDR3 sequences, with around 14% occurring only once. Source material: blood. These receptor sequences come from a woman aged 55-69 years with Graves' hyperthyroidism. The CDR3 runs from the conserved cysteine through the conserved F or W. Fields, in order: J gene, clone size, CDR3 length, V gene, D gene, CDR3 protein, CDR3 DNA. D genes are given only for firm matches. Size is stated for part of the rows, as once, few or many counts, or as a class when the clone is expanded.

j_call: TRBJ2-1; clone_size: many; cdr3_length: 17; v_call: TRBV11-3; d_call: TRBD2; cdr3_aa: CASSLPLSGRGSNEQFF; cdr3_nt: TGTGCCAGCAGCCTCCCTCTTAGCGGGAGGGGAAGCAATGAGCAGTTCTTC
j_call: TRBJ2-2; clone_size: many; cdr3_length: 16; v_call: TRBV12-3/TRBV12-4; d_call: TRBD2; cdr3_aa: CASRLGLAGGTGELFF; cdr3_nt: TGTGCCAGCAGACTGGGACTAGCGGGAGGTACCGGGGAGCTGTTTTTT
j_call: TRBJ2-7; clone_size: many; cdr3_length: 14; v_call: TRBV6-1; d_call: TRBD1; cdr3_aa: CASSLTGTLYEQYF; cdr3_nt: TGTGCCAGCAGTTTGACAGGGACACTCTACGAGCAGTACTTC
j_call: TRBJ1-1; clone_size: many; cdr3_length: 14; v_call: TRBV5-1; d_call: .; cdr3_aa: CASSLDGDRTEAFF; cdr3_nt: TGCGCCAGCAGCTTGGATGGGGATCGCACTGAAGCTTTCTTT
j_call: TRBJ2-7; clone_size: many; cdr3_length: 12; v_call: TRBV28; d_call: .; cdr3_aa: CASSSGAIGQYF; cdr3_nt: TGTGCCAGCAGTTCCGGGGCCATCGGGCAGTACTTC
j_call: TRBJ2-5; clone_size: many; cdr3_length: 14; v_call: TRBV7-6; d_call: .; cdr3_aa: CASSFSVSQETQYF; cdr3_nt: TGTGCCAGCAGCTTCTCCGTATCCCAAGAGACCCAGTACTTC
j_call: TRBJ1-3; clone_size: .; cdr3_length: 13; v_call: TRBV20-1; d_call: TRBD1; cdr3_aa: CSTGGLSGNTIYF; cdr3_nt: TGCAGTACAGGGGGACTTAGTGGAAACACCATATATTTT
j_call: TRBJ2-3; clone_size: once; cdr3_length: 14; v_call: TRBV5-4; d_call: .; cdr3_aa: CASSLKHLGDTQYF; cdr3_nt: TGTGCCAGCAGCTTGAAGCATTTAGGGGATACGCAGTATTTT
j_call: TRBJ2-1; clone_size: many; cdr3_length: 16; v_call: TRBV7-2; d_call: .; cdr3_aa: CASSLAVTRIYNEQFF; cdr3_nt: TGTGCCAGCAGCTTAGCGGTGACGAGAATTTACAATGAGCAGTTCTTC
j_call: TRBJ2-1; clone_size: many; cdr3_length: 13; v_call: TRBV7-9; d_call: .; cdr3_aa: CASSPEPWHGQFF; cdr3_nt: TGTGCCAGCAGCCCCGAGCCTTGGCATGGGCAGTTCTTC
j_call: TRBJ2-1; clone_size: .; cdr3_length: 12; v_call: TRBV12-3/TRBV12-4; d_call: .; cdr3_aa: CASTPTGNEQFF; cdr3_nt: TGTGCCAGCACCCCGACCGGCAATGAGCAGTTCTTC
j_call: TRBJ2-3; clone_size: many; cdr3_length: 18; v_call: TRBV20-1; d_call: TRBD2; cdr3_aa: CSAREWVLAGGYTDTQYF; cdr3_nt: TGCAGTGCTAGAGAATGGGTACTAGCGGGAGGGTACACAGATACGCAGTATTTT
j_call: TRBJ2-7; clone_size: .; cdr3_length: 14; v_call: TRBV5-6; d_call: .; cdr3_aa: CASSLMYRDHEQYF; cdr3_nt: TGTGCCAGCAGCTTGATGTACAGGGACCACGAGCAGTACTTC
j_call: TRBJ2-7; clone_size: .; cdr3_length: 14; v_call: TRBV7-2; d_call: .; cdr3_aa: CASSLYQGSHEQYF; cdr3_nt: TGTGCCAGCAGCTTATATCAGGGATCCCACGAGCAGTACTTC
j_call: TRBJ2-2; clone_size: many; cdr3_length: 16; v_call: TRBV11-2; d_call: TRBD2; cdr3_aa: CASSFSTTSGTGELFF; cdr3_nt: TGTGCCAGCAGCTTCTCCACGACTAGCGGGACCGGGGAGCTGTTTTTT
j_call: TRBJ2-1; clone_size: many; cdr3_length: 16; v_call: TRBV5-1; d_call: TRBD1; cdr3_aa: CASSIGTGTGYNEQFF; cdr3_nt: TGCGCCAGCAGCATCGGGACCGGGACAGGCTACAATGAGCAGTTCTTC
j_call: TRBJ2-7; clone_size: .; cdr3_length: 17; v_call: TRBV28; d_call: TRBD2; cdr3_aa: CASSPGTSGRPGNEQYF; cdr3_nt: TGTGCCAGCAGCCCCGGGACTAGCGGGAGGCCCGGGAACGAGCAGTACTTC
j_call: TRBJ2-7; clone_size: many; cdr3_length: 14; v_call: TRBV28; d_call: TRBD2; cdr3_aa: CASSLYTGGYEQYF; cdr3_nt: TGTGCCAGCAGTTTATATACGGGAGGGTACGAGCAGTACTTC
j_call: TRBJ1-2; clone_size: once; cdr3_length: 14; v_call: TRBV6-1; d_call: .; cdr3_aa: CASSEAARIYGYTF; cdr3_nt: TGTGCCAGCAGTGAAGCGGCCAGGATCTATGGCTACACCTTC
j_call: TRBJ2-5; clone_size: few; cdr3_length: 12; v_call: TRBV10-2; d_call: TRBD2; cdr3_aa: CASGLATETQYF; cdr3_nt: TGCGCCAGCGGACTAGCGACGGAGACCCAGTACTTC
j_call: TRBJ2-1; clone_size: many; cdr3_length: 16; v_call: TRBV24-1; d_call: TRBD2; cdr3_aa: CATSASGRGAYNEQFF; cdr3_nt: TGTGCCACCAGTGCATCAGGGCGGGGGGCCTACAATGAGCAGTTCTTC
j_call: TRBJ1-1; clone_size: .; cdr3_length: 12; v_call: TRBV25-1; d_call: .; cdr3_aa: CASSEEGTEAFF; cdr3_nt: TGTGCCAGCAGTGAAGAGGGCACTGAAGCTTTCTTT
j_call: TRBJ2-5; clone_size: many; cdr3_length: 13; v_call: TRBV5-6; d_call: .; cdr3_aa: CASSLWARETQYF; cdr3_nt: TGTGCCAGCAGCTTGTGGGCAAGAGAGACCCAGTACTTC
j_call: TRBJ2-1; clone_size: many; cdr3_length: 16; v_call: TRBV28; d_call: .; cdr3_aa: CASSFWGVSSYNEQFF; cdr3_nt: TGTGCCAGCAGTTTCTGGGGGGTCAGCTCCTACAATGAGCAGTTCTTC
j_call: TRBJ2-1; clone_size: .; cdr3_length: 15; v_call: TRBV25-1; d_call: .; cdr3_aa: CASSDSLGSYNEQFF; cdr3_nt: TGTGCCAGCAGTGATAGTCTGGGTTCCTACAATGAGCAGTTCTTC
j_call: TRBJ1-4; clone_size: many; cdr3_length: 14; v_call: TRBV20-1; d_call: .; cdr3_aa: CSARAPGTNEKLFF; cdr3_nt: TGCAGTGCTCGGGCCCCAGGAACTAATGAAAAACTGTTTTTT
j_call: TRBJ2-1; clone_size: few; cdr3_length: 15; v_call: TRBV6-2/TRBV6-3; d_call: TRBD2; cdr3_aa: CASIMTSFRSSEQFF; cdr3_nt: TGTGCCAGCATTATGACTAGCTTCAGGTCTAGTGAGCAGTTCTTC
j_call: TRBJ1-1; clone_size: many; cdr3_length: 16; v_call: TRBV20-1; d_call: .; cdr3_aa: CSANGGGPGGSTEAFF; cdr3_nt: TGCAGTGCGAACGGGGGAGGGCCTGGTGGAAGCACTGAAGCTTTCTTT
j_call: TRBJ2-1; clone_size: .; cdr3_length: 14; v_call: TRBV20-1; d_call: .; cdr3_aa: CSARDPGGYNEQFF; cdr3_nt: TGCAGTGCTAGAGATCCAGGCGGGTACAATGAGCAGTTCTTC
j_call: TRBJ1-1; clone_size: .; cdr3_length: 14; v_call: TRBV20-1; d_call: TRBD1; cdr3_aa: CSARSGTGAPEAFF; cdr3_nt: TGCAGTGCTAGGAGTGGTACAGGGGCACCTGAAGCTTTCTTT
j_call: TRBJ2-1; clone_size: many; cdr3_length: 16; v_call: TRBV7-9; d_call: TRBD1; cdr3_aa: CASSPRGTGATNEQFF; cdr3_nt: TGTGCCAGCAGCCCACGGGGGACAGGGGCCACAAATGAGCAGTTCTTC
j_call: TRBJ1-1; clone_size: many; cdr3_length: 14; v_call: TRBV10-2; d_call: .; cdr3_aa: CASSESPRGTEAFF; cdr3_nt: TGCGCCAGCAGTGAGTCGCCTCGGGGCACTGAAGCTTTCTTT
j_call: TRBJ2-7; clone_size: many; cdr3_length: 15; v_call: TRBV15; d_call: TRBD1; cdr3_aa: CATSRDWGQENEQYF; cdr3_nt: TGTGCCACCAGCAGAGATTGGGGACAGGAAAACGAGCAGTACTTC
j_call: TRBJ2-3; clone_size: few; cdr3_length: 11; v_call: TRBV3-1; d_call: .; cdr3_aa: CASSQGNTQYF; cdr3_nt: TGTGCCAGCAGCCAAGGGAATACGCAGTATTTT
j_call: TRBJ2-4; clone_size: .; cdr3_length: 18; v_call: TRBV6-5; d_call: TRBD2; cdr3_aa: CASSYRGTSGRAEHIQYF; cdr3_nt: TGTGCCAGCAGTTACCGGGGGACTAGCGGGAGGGCCGAGCACATTCAGTACTTC
j_call: TRBJ1-3; clone_size: many; cdr3_length: 15; v_call: TRBV2; d_call: .; cdr3_aa: CASSDRHSSGNTIYF; cdr3_nt: TGTGCCAGCAGTGATCGGCACTCCTCTGGAAACACCATATATTTT
j_call: TRBJ1-5; clone_size: few; cdr3_length: 14; v_call: TRBV13; d_call: .; cdr3_aa: CASSNREFGEPQHF; cdr3_nt: TGTGCCAGCAGCAACAGGGAGTTTGGTGAGCCCCAGCATTTT
j_call: TRBJ2-6; clone_size: .; cdr3_length: 16; v_call: TRBV19; d_call: .; cdr3_aa: CASTKTPQSGANVLTF; cdr3_nt: TGTGCCAGTACAAAGACACCCCAGTCTGGGGCCAACGTCCTGACTTTC
j_call: TRBJ2-7; clone_size: many; cdr3_length: 15; v_call: TRBV30; d_call: .; cdr3_aa: CAWSVSNRARYEQYF; cdr3_nt: TGTGCCTGGAGTGTATCTAATAGGGCCAGGTACGAGCAGTACTTC
j_call: TRBJ2-3; clone_size: .; cdr3_length: 15; v_call: TRBV6-1; d_call: .; cdr3_aa: CASSGGGGVRDTQYF; cdr3_nt: TGTGCCAGCAGTGGCGGCGGAGGGGTTAGAGATACGCAGTATTTT
j_call: TRBJ2-1; clone_size: many; cdr3_length: 14; v_call: TRBV5-1; d_call: .; cdr3_aa: CASSLEGTYNEQFF; cdr3_nt: TGCGCCAGCAGCCTGGAGGGAACGTACAATGAGCAGTTCTTC
j_call: TRBJ2-3; clone_size: many; cdr3_length: 14; v_call: TRBV20-1; d_call: .; cdr3_aa: CSARVTGITDTQYF; cdr3_nt: TGCAGTGCTAGAGTCACGGGAATCACAGATACGCAGTATTTT
j_call: TRBJ2-3; clone_size: few; cdr3_length: 15; v_call: TRBV5-4; d_call: TRBD2; cdr3_aa: CASRGGRGGGDTQYF; cdr3_nt: TGTGCCAGCCGGGGCGGGAGGGGTGGTGGAGATACGCAGTATTTT
j_call: TRBJ2-1; clone_size: many; cdr3_length: 16; v_call: TRBV5-1; d_call: TRBD1; cdr3_aa: CASTNRQGNLYNEQFF; cdr3_nt: TGCGCCAGCACCAACCGACAGGGTAATCTCTACAATGAGCAGTTCTTC
j_call: TRBJ2-3; clone_size: many; cdr3_length: 13; v_call: TRBV11-3; d_call: .; cdr3_aa: CASRTRSTDTQYF; cdr3_nt: TGTGCCAGCCGTACCCGAAGCACAGATACGCAGTATTTT
j_call: TRBJ2-1; clone_size: .; cdr3_length: 15; v_call: TRBV12-3/TRBV12-4; d_call: .; cdr3_aa: CASSPQVPSFNEQFF; cdr3_nt: TGTGCCAGCAGTCCCCAGGTCCCCTCTTTCAATGAGCAGTTCTTC
j_call: TRBJ2-2; clone_size: many; cdr3_length: 20; v_call: TRBV12-3/TRBV12-4; d_call: TRBD2; cdr3_aa: CASNPEEGSGSPPNTGELFF; cdr3_nt: TGTGCCAGCAATCCGGAGGAGGGTAGCGGGAGCCCCCCGAACACCGGGGAGCTGTTTTTT
j_call: TRBJ2-7; clone_size: many; cdr3_length: 17; v_call: TRBV6-2/TRBV6-3; d_call: TRBD2; cdr3_aa: CASSYSASGSPSYEQYF; cdr3_nt: TGTGCCAGCAGTTACTCGGCTAGCGGGAGCCCCTCCTACGAGCAGTACTTC